This T cell receptor beta chain originates from a study of control samples from healthy donors and cancer patients. The method was immunoSEQ multiplex PCR; TCRdb's version includes in-frame clones alone and lacks a portion of them. In the table there are 350,000 to 450,000 clones, around 90% of which are singletons. Sequencing was performed on PBMCs. The sequence derives from a man aged 35-49 years with head and neck cancer.

DNA for the CDR3: TGTGCCAGCAGTTTAGACAGGGCCCCTTATGGCTACACCTTC. Its protein product is CASSLDRAPYGYTF. V and J are TRBV28 and TRBJ1-2; 7 bases line up with TRBD1. V was clipped by 2 bases and J by 5 bases; unmatched bases: 5. The germline gives CDR1 MDHEN, CDR2 SYDVKM. This CDR3 region has 14 residues.